Following are 4 T cell receptor beta chains from one sample sequenced in a study of T-cell memory formation after mild COVID-19. TCRdb itself ran the 5' RACE reads through MiXCR, one entry per CDR3 protein. The table has around 470,000 distinct CDR3 sequences, roughly 20% seen once. The sequencing input was PBMCs or a T cell subset sorted from them (not recorded which). All receptors derive from an adult woman who had mild COVID-19 (a few samples of this study predate the infection). Cell type and time point are not known.

The chain links TRBV25-1 to TRBJ1-3; possible D gene TRBD1, 6 bases. The CDR3 consists of 19 residues. Trimming took 5 bases from V and 0 from J, leaving 23 bases between them. Per germline, CDR1 MGHDK and CDR2 SYGVNS. The CDR3 spells CASSRASGQSSFSGNTIYF. The CDR3 DNA follows: TGTGCCAGCAGTCGGGCCTCAGGACAGTCGTCCTTCTCTGGAAACACCATATATTTT.

V and J are TRBV15 and TRBJ1-2, with D tentatively TRBD1 (5 bases). Looked up from germline, CDR1 is LNHNV and CDR2 is YYDKDF (reference sequence). The germline V and J ends were trimmed by 0 bases and 2 bases, with 10 bases remaining between them. This CDR3 contains 15 residues. The CDR3 loop reads CATSREETVNYGYTF. DNA of the CDR3: TGTGCCACCAGCAGAGAGGAGACAGTGAACTATGGCTACACCTTC.

The rearrangement uses TRBV7-2 and TRBJ2-1; TRBD2 matches at 13 bases. Germline-derived CDR1 and CDR2 are SGHTA and FQGNSA. The CDR3 has 19 amino acids. With V trimmed by 0 bases and J by 1 base, 6 bases remained unmatched. The CDR3 bases are TGTGCCAGCAGCTTAGCCGGACTAGCGGGAGATCTTTCCTACAATGAGCAGTTCTTC. Its protein product is CASSLAGLAGDLSYNEQFF.

This rearrangement joins TRBV6-5 to TRBJ2-1, with 8 bases fitting TRBD1. After removal of 5 bases from V and 12 bases from J, the junction contained 15 bases not matched to a gene. From germline, CDR1 is MNHEY and CDR2 SVGAGI. CDR3 length: 15 amino acids. The CDR3, as DNA: TGTGCCAGCAGTGCTTCAGGGGGCCAGGGGTCCGGGCAGTTCTTC. It codes for CASSASGGQGSGQFF.